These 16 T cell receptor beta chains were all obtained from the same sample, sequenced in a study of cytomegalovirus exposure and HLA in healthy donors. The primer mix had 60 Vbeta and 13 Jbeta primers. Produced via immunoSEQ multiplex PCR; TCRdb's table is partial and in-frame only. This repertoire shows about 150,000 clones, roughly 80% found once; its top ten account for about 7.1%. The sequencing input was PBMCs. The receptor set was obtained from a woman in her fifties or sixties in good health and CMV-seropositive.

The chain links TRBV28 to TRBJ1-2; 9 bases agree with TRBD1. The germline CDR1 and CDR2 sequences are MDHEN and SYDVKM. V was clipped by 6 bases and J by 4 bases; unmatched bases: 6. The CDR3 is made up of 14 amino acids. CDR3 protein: CASRGTGRFYGYTF. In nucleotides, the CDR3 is TGTGCCAGCAGGGGGACAGGGAGGTTCTATGGCTACACCTTC.

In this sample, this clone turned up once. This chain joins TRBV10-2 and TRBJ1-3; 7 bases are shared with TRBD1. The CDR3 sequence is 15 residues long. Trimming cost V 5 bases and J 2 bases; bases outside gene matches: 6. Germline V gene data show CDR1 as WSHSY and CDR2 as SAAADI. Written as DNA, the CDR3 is TGCGCCAGCAGTAATATACAGGGGACTGGAAACACCATATATTTT. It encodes CASSNIQGTGNTIYF.

CDR3 sequence (DNA): TGTGCCAGCAGTTTATCGTTGCCCAGGACACCCCTCCACTTT. It translates to CASSLSLPRTPLHF. The gene calls are TRBV27 and TRBJ1-6; D unresolved. The V end was cut by 0 bases, the J end by 11 bases, with 11 bases between. CDR3 length equals 14 residues. Germline loops: CDR1 MNHEY, CDR2 SMNVEV (reference sequence).

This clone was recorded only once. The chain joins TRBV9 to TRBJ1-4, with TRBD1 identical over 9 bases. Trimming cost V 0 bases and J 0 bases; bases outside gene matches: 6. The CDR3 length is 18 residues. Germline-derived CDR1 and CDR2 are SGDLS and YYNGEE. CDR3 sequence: CASSVGFGQGTTNEKLFF. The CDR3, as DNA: TGTGCCAGCAGCGTAGGTTTCGGACAGGGGACAACTAATGAAAAACTGTTTTTT.

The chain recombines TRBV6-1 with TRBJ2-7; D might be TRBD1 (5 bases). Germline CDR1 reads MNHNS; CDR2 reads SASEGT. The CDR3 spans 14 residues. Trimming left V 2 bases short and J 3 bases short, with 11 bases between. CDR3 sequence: CASSERQGNYEQYF. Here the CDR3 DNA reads TGTGCCAGCAGTGAACGGCAGGGAAACTACGAGCAGTACTTC.

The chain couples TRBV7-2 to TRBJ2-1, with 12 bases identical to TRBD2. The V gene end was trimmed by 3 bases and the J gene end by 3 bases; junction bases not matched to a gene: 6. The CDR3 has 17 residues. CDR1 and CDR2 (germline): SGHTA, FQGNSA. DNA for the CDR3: TGTGCCAGCAGCTTGAGACTAGCGGGGGTTCTCTACAATGAGCAGTTCTTC. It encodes CASSLRLAGVLYNEQFF.

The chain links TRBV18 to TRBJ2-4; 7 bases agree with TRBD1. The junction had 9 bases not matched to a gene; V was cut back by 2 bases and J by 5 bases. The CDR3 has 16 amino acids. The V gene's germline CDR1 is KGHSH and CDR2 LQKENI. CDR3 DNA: TGTGCCAGCTCACCAATTATGACCGGGACAGAAAACATTCAGTACTTC. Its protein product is CASSPIMTGTENIQYF.

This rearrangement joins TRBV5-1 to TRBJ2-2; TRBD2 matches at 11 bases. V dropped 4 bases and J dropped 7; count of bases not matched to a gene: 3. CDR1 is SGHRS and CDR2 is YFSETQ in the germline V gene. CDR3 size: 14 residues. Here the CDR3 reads CASSEGTSGGELFF. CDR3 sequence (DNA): TGCGCCAGCAGCGAAGGGACTAGCGGCGGGGAGCTGTTTTTT.

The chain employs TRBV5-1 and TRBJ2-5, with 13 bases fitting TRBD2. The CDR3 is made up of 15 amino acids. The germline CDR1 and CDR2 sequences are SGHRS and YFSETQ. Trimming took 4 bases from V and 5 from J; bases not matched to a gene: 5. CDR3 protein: CASSPPGLAGETQYF. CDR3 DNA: TGCGCCAGCAGCCCTCCGGGACTAGCGGGGGAGACCCAGTACTTC.

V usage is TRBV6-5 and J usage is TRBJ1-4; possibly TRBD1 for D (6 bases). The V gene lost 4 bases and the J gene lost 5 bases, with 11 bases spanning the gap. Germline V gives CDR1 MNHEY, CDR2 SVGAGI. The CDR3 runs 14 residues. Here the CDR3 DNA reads TGTGCCAGCAGTTCGGGACACCGGAATGAAAAACTGTTTTTT. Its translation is CASSSGHRNEKLFF.

Here the CDR3 DNA reads TGTGCCAGCAGGAGCGGGGATACGCAGTATTTT. Translation: CASRSGDTQYF. The V and J genes are TRBV6-6 and TRBJ2-3, with D tentatively TRBD2 (6 bases). Looked up from germline, CDR1 is MNHNY and CDR2 is SVGAGI (reference sequence). The CDR3 is 11 residues long. V lost 6 bases to trimming and J lost 6 bases, with 7 bases between them.

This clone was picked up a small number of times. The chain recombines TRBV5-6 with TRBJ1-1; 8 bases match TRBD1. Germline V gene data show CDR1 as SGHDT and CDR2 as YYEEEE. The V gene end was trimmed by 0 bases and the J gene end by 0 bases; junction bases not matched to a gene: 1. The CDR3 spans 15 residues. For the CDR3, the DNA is TGTGCCAGCAGCTTGGGGACAGGGATGAACACTGAAGCTTTCTTT. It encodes CASSLGTGMNTEAFF.

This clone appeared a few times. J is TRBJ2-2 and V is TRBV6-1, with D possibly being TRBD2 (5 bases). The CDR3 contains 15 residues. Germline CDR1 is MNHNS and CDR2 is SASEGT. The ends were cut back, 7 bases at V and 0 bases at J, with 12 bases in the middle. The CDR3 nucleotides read TGTGCCAGCACAGGACTGATCGCGAACACCGGGGAGCTGTTTTTT. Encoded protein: CASTGLIANTGELFF.

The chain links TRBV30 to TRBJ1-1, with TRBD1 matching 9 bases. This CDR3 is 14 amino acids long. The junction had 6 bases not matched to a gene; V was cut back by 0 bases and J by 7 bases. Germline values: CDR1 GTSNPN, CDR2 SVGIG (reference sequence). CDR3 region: CAWSVLQGQGEAFF. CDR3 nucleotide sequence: TGTGCCTGGAGTGTACTACAGGGACAGGGTGAAGCTTTCTTT.

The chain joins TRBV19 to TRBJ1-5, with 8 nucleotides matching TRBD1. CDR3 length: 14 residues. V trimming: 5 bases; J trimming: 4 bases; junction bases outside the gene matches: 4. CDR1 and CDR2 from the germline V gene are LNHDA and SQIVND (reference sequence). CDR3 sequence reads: CASSQTGGNQPQHF. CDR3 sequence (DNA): TGTGCCAGTAGTCAAACAGGGGGGAATCAGCCCCAGCATTTT.

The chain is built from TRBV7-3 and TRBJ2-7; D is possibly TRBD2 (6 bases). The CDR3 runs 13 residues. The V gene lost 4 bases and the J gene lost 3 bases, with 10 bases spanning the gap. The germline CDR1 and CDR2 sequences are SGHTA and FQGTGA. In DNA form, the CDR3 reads TGTGCCAGCAGCTCGGGGGACGGCTACGAGCAGTACTTC. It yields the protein CASSSGDGYEQYF.